Presented here are 32 T cell receptor beta chains from one specimen sequenced in a study of graft-versus-host responses after intestinal transplantation. For these TCRs, the target antigens are not known. TCRdb's copy holds only in-frame clones and misses some; the assay was immunoSEQ multiplex PCR. Among fewer than 95,000 clones listed, roughly 92% were seen once. The sequencing here drew on unstimulated CD8+ T cells sorted from spleen or lymph node cells, taken before transplant. These receptors were taken from a human donor who was the organ donor for an intestinal transplant.

The V gene is TRBV11-2, the J gene TRBJ2-7, with D tentatively TRBD1 (5 bases). This CDR3 contains 16 residues. Trimming pared 0 bases from V and 4 bases from J, leaving 16 bases between. The germline gives CDR1 SGHAT, CDR2 FQNNGV. The CDR3 region is CASSLEFNRFRYEQYF. The CDR3 nucleotides read TGTGCCAGCAGCTTAGAGTTCAACAGGTTTCGATACGAGCAGTACTTC.

This chain uses TRBV27 with TRBJ2-7, with 10 bases fitting TRBD2. The CDR3 covers 16 residues. The trim removed 6 bases at V and 7 bases at J, leaving 15 bases unmatched. Germline CDR1 is MNHEY and CDR2 is SMNVEV (reference sequence). The CDR3 loop reads CASRFQISGGASEQYF. Written as DNA, the CDR3 is TGTGCCAGCAGATTTCAGATAAGCGGGGGGGCGAGTGAGCAGTACTTC.

The sample holds one count of this clone. This chain uses TRBV10-3 with TRBJ2-7; D is perhaps TRBD1 (6 bases). The germline V gene encodes CDR1 ENHRY and CDR2 SYGVKD. CDR3 length equals 14 residues. V was shortened by 2 bases and J by 3 bases, with 11 bases between the two germline ends. The CDR3 coding sequence is TGTGCCATCAGTGAGGCAACAGGGTTCTACGAGCAGTACTTC. It codes for CAISEATGFYEQYF.

The CDR3 loop is CASSSYSREAVYGYTF. CDR3 sequence (DNA): TGTGCCAGCAGCTCATACTCCAGGGAAGCTGTCTATGGCTACACCTTC. J is TRBJ1-2 and V is TRBV13; D might be TRBD1 (5 bases). V shed 4 bases and J shed 4 bases, with 19 bases lying between them. The CDR3 is made up of 16 amino acids. Germline loops: CDR1 PRHDT, CDR2 FYEKMQ (reference sequence).

The V and J genes are TRBV18 and TRBJ2-7; the D gene is possibly TRBD2 (6 bases). Germline lookup yields CDR1 KGHSH and CDR2 LQKENI. Trimming took off 4 bases at V and 2 bases at J, with 12 bases between the two ends. The CDR3 is 14 amino acids. The CDR3 loop reads CASSLGTGAYEQYF. CDR3 nucleotides: TGTGCCAGCTCACTTGGGACTGGCGCCTACGAGCAGTACTTC.

This rearrangement joins TRBV7-2 to TRBJ2-4; TRBD1 matches at 7 bases. CDR3 size: 15 residues. Germline loops: CDR1 SGHTA, CDR2 FQGNSA. Unmatched junction bases numbered 7, after V lost 1 base and J lost 7 bases. The CDR3 DNA is TGTGCCAGCAGCTTAGGATTGACAGGGCTGAACATTCAGTACTTC. Its translation is CASSLGLTGLNIQYF.

The rearrangement joins TRBV6-5 to TRBJ2-5; D is uncertain. The J call may be mistaken, given a closer DNA end match to TRBJ2-7. This CDR3 comprises 13 residues. CDR1 is MNHEY and CDR2 is SVGAGI in the germline V gene. CDR3 sequence: CASASALSYEQYF. The CDR3 nucleotides read TGTGCCAGCGCCTCTGCTCTCTCCTACGAGCAGTACTTC.

The CDR3 loop reads CASTPAGGGWYGYTF. The CDR3 DNA sequence: TGTGCCAGCACCCCGGCTGGGGGGGGTTGGTATGGCTACACCTTC. J is TRBJ1-2 and V is TRBV27; D is perhaps TRBD1 (5 bases). The CDR3 has 15 amino acids. In germline, CDR1 is MNHEY, CDR2 SMNVEV (reference sequence). Deletions cut 7 bases from V and 5 bases from J, with 20 bases between.

V gene TRBV2 combines with J gene TRBJ2-5; D perhaps matches TRBD1 (5 bases). The germline V gene has CDR1 SNHLY and CDR2 FYNNEI. The CDR3 has 14 residues. The V end lost 8 bases, the J end lost 1 base, and 14 bases lay between the germline ends. As DNA, the CDR3 is TGTGCCAGCTGGAGTAGGGGCAGCCAAGAGACCCAGTACTTC. Protein: CASWSRGSQETQYF.

V usage is TRBV29-1 and J usage is TRBJ2-3; 9 nucleotides align to TRBD2. V was clipped by 8 bases and J by 1 base; unmatched bases: 13. CDR1 is SQVTM and CDR2 is ANQGSEA in the germline V gene. CDR3 length: 16 amino acids. The CDR3 spells CSLIGLAGEGTDTQYF. CDR3 bases: TGCAGCTTGATTGGGTTAGCGGGGGAGGGCACAGATACGCAGTATTTT.

V is TRBV7-3 and J is TRBJ2-1; 12 bases are a match to TRBD1. The CDR3 contains 15 residues. Germline assignment: CDR1 SGHTA and CDR2 FQGTGA. V was pared by 5 bases and J by 7 bases, with 6 bases of the junction left unmatched. The CDR3 DNA is TGTGCCAGCAGCCCAGGGACAGGGGGCCGTAATGAGCAGTTCTTC. This encodes CASSPGTGGRNEQFF.

The chain recombines TRBV7-3 with TRBJ1-1, with D possibly matching TRBD1 (6 bases). This CDR3 comprises 14 residues. V was trimmed by 2 bases and J by 4 bases, leaving 11 bases between them. The V gene's germline CDR1 is SGHTA and CDR2 FQGTGA. The CDR3 region is CASSLAGAATEAFF. DNA of the CDR3: TGTGCCAGCAGCTTAGCAGGGGCGGCCACTGAAGCTTTCTTT.

The chain is built from TRBV11-2 and TRBJ2-7; D uncertain. V lost 5 bases to trimming and J lost 5 bases, with 10 bases between them. The germline V gene encodes CDR1 SGHAT and CDR2 FQNNGV. The CDR3 is 12 amino acids. Here the CDR3 reads CASSPPTNEQYF. CDR3 coding DNA: TGTGCCAGCAGCCCCCCGACAAACGAGCAGTACTTC.

This clone was seen just once. The chain employs TRBV4-3 and TRBJ2-1, with a possible D match to TRBD1 (6 bases). The CDR3 spans 15 residues. Germline CDR1 reads LGHNA; CDR2 reads YSLEER. Trimming pared 3 bases from V and 3 bases from J, leaving 12 bases between. Here the CDR3 reads CASSQQQGVYNEQFF. DNA of the CDR3: TGCGCCAGCAGCCAGCAACAGGGTGTCTACAATGAGCAGTTCTTC.

The rearrangement uses TRBV11-1 and TRBJ1-1; D not resolved. Trimming took off 3 bases at V and 8 bases at J, with 10 bases between the two ends. CDR1 and CDR2 from the germline V gene are SGHAT and FQDESV (reference sequence). The CDR3 runs 12 residues. The CDR3 DNA follows: TGTGCCAGCAGCTTTCCGGGGTGGGAAGCTTTCTTT. Residues: CASSFPGWEAFF.

The V call is TRBV2, the J call TRBJ1-1; D gene uncertain. The V end was cut by 8 bases, the J end by 4 bases, with 17 bases between. CDR1 and CDR2 (germline): SNHLY, FYNNEI. This CDR3 has 14 amino acids. In nucleotides, the CDR3 is TGTGCCAGCTTAACCTTGGGCCGAGCCACTGAAGCTTTCTTT. The encoded protein is CASLTLGRATEAFF.

This chain links TRBV27 with TRBJ2-7; the match to TRBD2 covers 10 bases. V shed 6 bases, J shed 2 bases, and the junction held 4 bases outside the gene matches. The CDR3 has 14 amino acids. Germline V lookup: CDR1 MNHEY, CDR2 SMNVEV (reference sequence). CDR3 nucleotide sequence: TGTGCCAGCAGCCCTAGCGGGGGCCCCTACGAGCAGTACTTC. This translates into CASSPSGGPYEQYF.

The genes are TRBV28 and TRBJ1-3; D gene uncertain. Germline V gene data show CDR1 as MDHEN and CDR2 as SYDVKM. The CDR3 consists of 16 residues. V lost 3 bases and J lost 0, with 12 bases in between. The CDR3 loop reads CASSFIGVSSGNTIYF. The CDR3 DNA sequence: TGTGCCAGCAGTTTTATCGGGGTTAGCTCTGGAAACACCATATATTTT.

The chain links TRBV4-3 to TRBJ2-7; 7 bases are shared with TRBD1. This CDR3 is 16 amino acids long. Germline CDR1 reads LGHNA; CDR2 reads YSLEER. After removal of 3 bases from V and 4 bases from J, the junction contained 12 bases not matched to a gene. The CDR3, as DNA: TGCGCCAGCAGCCAGGAACAGGGGCCCACGATGTACGAGCAGTACTTC. This sequence encodes CASSQEQGPTMYEQYF.

This rearrangement joins TRBV2 to TRBJ2-1; 9 positions match TRBD2. CDR3 length: 15 residues. Germline V lookup: CDR1 SNHLY, CDR2 FYNNEI. The V gene end was trimmed by 7 bases and the J gene end by 8 bases; junction bases not matched to a gene: 12. CDR3 sequence reads: CASTPPVAGVDEQFF. In nucleotides, the CDR3 is TGTGCCAGCACTCCCCCGGTAGCGGGGGTTGATGAGCAGTTCTTC.

V and J are TRBV27 and TRBJ2-1, with D uncertain. The germline V gene has CDR1 MNHEY and CDR2 SMNVEV (reference sequence). Trimming left V 2 bases short and J 5 bases short, with 4 bases between. The CDR3 is 12 amino acids. The DNA of the CDR3 is TGTGCCAGCAGTTTAACGGACAATGAGCAGTTCTTC. Translation gives CASSLTDNEQFF.

This sequence joins TRBV27 and TRBJ2-1, with 10 positions matching TRBD2. The germline V gene has CDR1 MNHEY and CDR2 SMNVEV (reference sequence). Trimming took 2 bases from V and 5 from J; bases not matched to a gene: 3. The CDR3 is made up of 15 amino acids. CDR3 nucleotides: TGTGCCAGCAGTTTACGAGCGGGGGGGCACAATGAGCAGTTCTTC. Protein: CASSLRAGGHNEQFF.

The rearrangement joins TRBV11-2 to TRBJ2-7, with D perhaps TRBD1 (6 bases). Trimming stripped 5 bases from V and 5 bases from J, with 22 bases between. Germline V gene data show CDR1 as SGHAT and CDR2 as FQNNGV. The CDR3 has 16 residues. The CDR3 protein is CASSRPEGVSIDEQYF. DNA of the CDR3: TGTGCCAGCAGCCGCCCTGAGGGGGTCTCCATCGACGAGCAGTACTTC.

The V call is TRBV2, the J call TRBJ2-7; D remains unclear. Looked up from germline, CDR1 is SNHLY and CDR2 is FYNNEI. The V gene lost 4 bases and the J gene lost 4 bases, with 17 bases spanning the gap. The CDR3 extends over 15 amino acids. In DNA form, the CDR3 reads TGTGCCAGCAGTGTCAGCAACAGTTTAGTGTACGAGCAGTACTTC. The encoded protein is CASSVSNSLVYEQYF. Using reference TRBV2 and TRBJ2-7 for the parts outside the CDR3, the full variable domain is EPEVTQTPSHQVTQMGQEVILRCVPISNHLYFYWYRQILGQKVEFLVSFYNNEISEKSEIFDDQFSVERPDGSNFTLKIRSTKLEDSAMYFCASSVSNSLVYEQYFGPGTRLTVT.

The chain joins TRBV28 to TRBJ2-5; 11 bases fit TRBD2. The J segment lost 5 bases and the V segment lost 6 bases, leaving 14 bases of the junction unmatched. CDR1 is MDHEN and CDR2 is SYDVKM in the germline V gene. This CDR3 has 17 residues. CDR3 sequence reads: CASSKPGTSGWSETQYF. In DNA, the CDR3 is TGTGCCAGCAGCAAACCCGGGACTAGCGGCTGGTCGGAGACCCAGTACTTC.

The V and J genes are TRBV5-1 and TRBJ2-5, with 7 bases that match TRBD2. J was trimmed by 4 bases and V by 0 bases; bases with no gene match: 0. CDR1 SGHRS and CDR2 YFSETQ come from the germline V gene. The CDR3 consists of 13 residues. The CDR3 sequence is CASSLGLAETQYF. The CDR3 nucleotides are TGCGCCAGCAGCTTGGGACTAGCAGAGACCCAGTACTTC.

The genes are TRBV13 and TRBJ2-5; 9 nucleotides align to TRBD1. The J call may be incorrect, as the DNA end agrees better with TRBJ2-7. The length of the CDR3 is 17 residues. CDR1 and CDR2 from the germline V gene are PRHDT and FYEKMQ (reference sequence). In nucleotides, the CDR3 is TGTGCCAGCAGCTCAAAGGCCGGGACAGGGCCCACCTACGAGCAGTACTTC. Its protein is CASSSKAGTGPTYEQYF.

The chain links TRBV6-1 to TRBJ2-5; D is perhaps TRBD1 (6 bases). The assigned J gene may be wrong: the sequence end matches TRBJ2-7 better. The CDR3 loop spans 14 amino acids. Germline V gene sequence: CDR1 MNHNS, CDR2 SASEGT. The CDR3 sequence is CASSEGDTIYEQYF. CDR3 in DNA: TGTGCCAGCAGTGAAGGGGACACGATCTACGAGCAGTACTTC.

The chain has TRBV4-1 and TRBJ2-7, with TRBD2 as a possible D gene (6 bases). V was cut by 0 bases and J by 6 bases, with 12 bases left in between. CDR3 size: 14 residues. The V gene's germline CDR1 is MGHRA and CDR2 YSYEKL. The CDR3 coding sequence is TGCGCCAGCAGCCAAGACCGGCGGGGAAGCGAGCAGTACTTC. Translated, it gives CASSQDRRGSEQYF.

This clone has only one observation. J is TRBJ2-7 and V is TRBV9; unclear D gene. Per germline, CDR1 SGDLS and CDR2 YYNGEE. This CDR3 comprises 14 residues. Trimming stripped 2 bases from V and 1 base from J, with 10 bases between. CDR3: CASSVATGSYEQYF. The CDR3 coding sequence is TGTGCCAGCAGCGTCGCGACGGGTTCCTACGAGCAGTACTTC.

Here the CDR3 DNA reads TGTGCCAGCAGGGCGGGCAGGGGGGACGAGCAGTACTTC. This encodes CASRAGRGDEQYF. This chain connects TRBV7-2 to TRBJ2-7, with D possibly being TRBD1 (7 bases). CDR3 length: 13 residues. V was cut by 6 bases and J by 5 bases, with 14 bases left in between. The germline gives CDR1 SGHTA, CDR2 FQGNSA. The entire variable domain, with the rest obtained from reference TRBV7-2 and TRBJ2-7, is as follows: GAGVSQSPSNKVTEKGKDVELRCDPISGHTALYWYRQSLGQGLEFLIYFQGNSAPDKSGLPSDRFSAERTGGSVSTLTIQRTQQEDSAVYLCASRAGRGDEQYFGPGTRLTVT.

The chain recombines TRBV13 with TRBJ1-3; TRBD1 aligns across 7 bases. Germline values: CDR1 PRHDT, CDR2 FYEKMQ (reference sequence). There are 13 residues in the CDR3. The V gene end was trimmed by 10 bases and the J gene end by 3 bases; junction bases not matched to a gene: 6. DNA of the CDR3: TGTGCCACCCGGGGACAGATTGGAAACACCATATATTTT. This translates into CATRGQIGNTIYF.